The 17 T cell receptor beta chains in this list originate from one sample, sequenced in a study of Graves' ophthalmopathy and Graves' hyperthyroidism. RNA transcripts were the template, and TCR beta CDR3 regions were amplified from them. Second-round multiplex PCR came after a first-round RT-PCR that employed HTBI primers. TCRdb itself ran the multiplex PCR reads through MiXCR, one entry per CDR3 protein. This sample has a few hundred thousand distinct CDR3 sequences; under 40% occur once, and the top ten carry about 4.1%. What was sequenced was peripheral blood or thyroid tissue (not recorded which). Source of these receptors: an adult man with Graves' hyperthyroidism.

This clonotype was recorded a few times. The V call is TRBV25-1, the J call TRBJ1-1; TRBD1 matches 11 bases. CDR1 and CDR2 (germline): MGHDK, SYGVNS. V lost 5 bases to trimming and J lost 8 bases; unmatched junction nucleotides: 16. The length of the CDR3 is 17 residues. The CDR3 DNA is TGTGCCAGCAGTTTACCGGACAGGGGGCTACAGACGCACGAAGCTTTCTTT. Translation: CASSLPDRGLQTHEAFF.

The CDR3 sequence: CASSEASASAYYEQYF. In DNA, the CDR3 is TGTGCCAGCAGTGAAGCTTCAGCTAGCGCGTACTACGAGCAGTACTTC. The chain recombines TRBV6-1 with TRBJ2-7; D possibly corresponds to TRBD2 (6 bases). The CDR3 is 16 amino acids. Germline CDR1 and CDR2: MNHNS and SASEGT. V lost 0 bases and J 3 bases, leaving 15 bases between the germline ends.

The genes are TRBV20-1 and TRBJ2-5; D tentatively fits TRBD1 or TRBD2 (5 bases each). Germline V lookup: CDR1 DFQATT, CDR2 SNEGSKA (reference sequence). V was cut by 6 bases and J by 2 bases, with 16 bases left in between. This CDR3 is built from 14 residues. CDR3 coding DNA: TGCAGTGCAACGGGATACGGGACGCAAGAGACCCAGTACTTC. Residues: CSATGYGTQETQYF.

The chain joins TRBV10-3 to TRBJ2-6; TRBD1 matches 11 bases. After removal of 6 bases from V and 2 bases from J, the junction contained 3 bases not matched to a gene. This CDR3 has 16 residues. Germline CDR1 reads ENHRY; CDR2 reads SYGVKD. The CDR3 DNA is TGTGCCATCAGCTGGGACAGGGGGGCTGGGGCCAACGTCCTGACTTTC. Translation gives CAISWDRGAGANVLTF.

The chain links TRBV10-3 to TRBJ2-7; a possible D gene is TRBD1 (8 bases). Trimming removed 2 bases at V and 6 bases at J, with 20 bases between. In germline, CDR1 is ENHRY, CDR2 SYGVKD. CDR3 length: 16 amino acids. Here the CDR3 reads CAISEGGGQGGSEQYF. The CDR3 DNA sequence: TGTGCCATCAGTGAGGGCGGAGGACAGGGAGGGTCCGAGCAGTACTTC.

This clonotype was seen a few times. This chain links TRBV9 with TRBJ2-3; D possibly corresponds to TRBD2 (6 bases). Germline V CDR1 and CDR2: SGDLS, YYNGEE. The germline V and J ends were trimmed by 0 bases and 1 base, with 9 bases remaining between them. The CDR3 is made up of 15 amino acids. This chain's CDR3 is CASSVEPSGTDTQYF. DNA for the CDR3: TGTGCCAGCAGCGTAGAGCCTAGCGGCACAGATACGCAGTATTTT.

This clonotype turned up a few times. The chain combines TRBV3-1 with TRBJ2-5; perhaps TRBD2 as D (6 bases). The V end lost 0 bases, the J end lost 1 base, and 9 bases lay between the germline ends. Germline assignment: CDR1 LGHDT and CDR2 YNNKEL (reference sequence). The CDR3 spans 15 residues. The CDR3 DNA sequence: TGTGCCAGCAGCCAAGATGGCGGGACCCAAGAGACCCAGTACTTC. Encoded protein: CASSQDGGTQETQYF.

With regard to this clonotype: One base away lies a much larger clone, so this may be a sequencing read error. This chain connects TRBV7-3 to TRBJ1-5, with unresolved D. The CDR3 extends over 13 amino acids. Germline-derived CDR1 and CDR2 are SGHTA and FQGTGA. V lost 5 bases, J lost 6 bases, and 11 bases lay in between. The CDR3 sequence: CASSADPLQPQHF. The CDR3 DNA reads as TGTGCCAGCAGCGCCGACCCTCTTCAGCCCCAGCATTTT.

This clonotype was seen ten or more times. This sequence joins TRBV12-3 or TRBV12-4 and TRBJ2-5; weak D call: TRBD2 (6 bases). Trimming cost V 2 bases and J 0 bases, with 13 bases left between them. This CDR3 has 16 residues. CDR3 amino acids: CASSLTGLANQETQYF. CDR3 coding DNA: TGTGCCAGCAGTTTAACGGGACTCGCCAACCAAGAGACCCAGTACTTC.

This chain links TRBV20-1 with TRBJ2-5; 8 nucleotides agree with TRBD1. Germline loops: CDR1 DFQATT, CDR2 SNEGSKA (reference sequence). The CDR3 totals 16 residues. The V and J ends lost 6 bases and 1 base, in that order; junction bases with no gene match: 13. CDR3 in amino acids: CSADDRTGIGQETQYF. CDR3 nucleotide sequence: TGCAGTGCGGACGACAGGACAGGGATCGGCCAAGAGACCCAGTACTTC.

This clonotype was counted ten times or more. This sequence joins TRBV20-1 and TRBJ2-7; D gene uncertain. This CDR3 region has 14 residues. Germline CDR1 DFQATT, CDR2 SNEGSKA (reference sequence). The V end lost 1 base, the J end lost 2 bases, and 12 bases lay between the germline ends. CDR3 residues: CSARVPRIPYEQYF. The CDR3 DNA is TGCAGTGCTAGAGTGCCCCGAATCCCCTACGAGCAGTACTTC.

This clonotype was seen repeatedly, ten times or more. In nucleotides, the CDR3 is TGCGCCAGCAGCTCAAACAAGTTGGGTGAAAAACTGTTTTTT. Amino acid sequence: CASSSNKLGEKLFF. The J gene is TRBJ1-4, the V gene TRBV5-1; D remains ambiguous. CDR1 is SGHRS and CDR2 is YFSETQ in the germline V gene. This CDR3 has 14 residues. V lost 3 bases and J lost 7, with 13 bases in between.

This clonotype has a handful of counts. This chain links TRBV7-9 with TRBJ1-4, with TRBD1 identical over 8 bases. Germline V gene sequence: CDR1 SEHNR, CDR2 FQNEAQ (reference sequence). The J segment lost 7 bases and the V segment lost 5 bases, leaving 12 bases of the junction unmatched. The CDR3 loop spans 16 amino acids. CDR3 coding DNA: TGTGCCAGCAGCCTAACCCCTGACAGGGGATTTGAAAAACTGTTTTTT. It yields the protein CASSLTPDRGFEKLFF. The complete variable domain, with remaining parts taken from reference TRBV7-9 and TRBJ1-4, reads DTGVSQNPRHKITKRGQNVTFRCDPISEHNRLYWYRQTLGQGPEFLTYFQNEAQLEKSRLLSDRFSAERPKGSFSTLEIQRTEQGDSAMYLCASSLTPDRGFEKLFFGSGTQLSVL.

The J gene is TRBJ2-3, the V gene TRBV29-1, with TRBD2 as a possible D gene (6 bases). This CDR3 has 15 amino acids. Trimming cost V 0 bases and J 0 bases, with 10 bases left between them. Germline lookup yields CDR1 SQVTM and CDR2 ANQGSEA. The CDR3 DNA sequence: TGCAGCGTTGAAGAATTTCGGGGGAGCACAGATACGCAGTATTTT. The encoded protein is CSVEEFRGSTDTQYF.

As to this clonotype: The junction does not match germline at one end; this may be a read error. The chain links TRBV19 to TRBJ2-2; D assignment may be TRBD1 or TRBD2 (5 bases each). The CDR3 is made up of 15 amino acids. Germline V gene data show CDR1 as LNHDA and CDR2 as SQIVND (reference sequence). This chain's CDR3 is CASRRAGTKTGELFF. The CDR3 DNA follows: TGTGCCAGTAGACGGGCAGGGACGAAGACCGGGGAGCTGTTTTTT.

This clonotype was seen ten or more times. Here the CDR3 reads CATSRIAGEETQYF. CDR3 DNA sequence: TGTGCCACCAGCAGAATAGCGGGGGAAGAGACCCAGTACTTC. This chain links TRBV15 with TRBJ2-5; 9 bases are a match to TRBD2. Germline CDR1 reads LNHNV; CDR2 reads YYDKDF (reference sequence). This CDR3 is 14 amino acids long. Trimming cost V 2 bases and J 3 bases; bases outside gene matches: 1.

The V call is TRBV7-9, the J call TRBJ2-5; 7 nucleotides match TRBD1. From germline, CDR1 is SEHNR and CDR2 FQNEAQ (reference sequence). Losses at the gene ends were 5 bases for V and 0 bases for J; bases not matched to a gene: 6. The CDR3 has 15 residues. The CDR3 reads CASSPMGQHQETQYF. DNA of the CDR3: TGTGCCAGCAGCCCGATGGGACAGCACCAAGAGACCCAGTACTTC.